Below, 9 T cell receptor beta chains from the same sample are listed, as sequenced in a study of shared T cell receptors in the human thymus. Measured with immunoSEQ multiplex PCR; TCRdb has only the in-frame clones, and not every one. Of some 400,000 clones listed, around 93% were seen once; the top ten hold around 0.019%. The specimen was thymocytes. These TCRs come from a human donor.

The rearrangement links TRBV9 to TRBJ2-2; the match to TRBD2 covers 7 bases. Germline lookup yields CDR1 SGDLS and CDR2 YYNGEE. V shed 0 bases and J 3 bases; nucleotides not matched to a gene: 2. The CDR3 length is 15 residues. The DNA for the CDR3 is TGTGCCAGCAGCGTAGCACGGGAGGACACCGGGGAGCTGTTTTTT. Translating it yields CASSVAREDTGELFF.

V usage is TRBV4-1 and J usage is TRBJ2-5, with TRBD1 identical over 7 bases. The CDR3 covers 15 residues. Per the germline V gene, CDR1 is MGHRA and CDR2 is YSYEKL. Trimming at V came to 6 bases and at J to 2 bases, leaving 9 bases not matched to a gene. This CDR3 is CASRLGLQGQETQYF. The CDR3 DNA is TGCGCCAGCAGACTAGGGTTACAGGGGCAAGAGACCCAGTACTTC.

CDR3 in DNA: TGTGCCAGCAGCCCCAATCGGGTCCAATCCGATGAGCAGTTCTTC. Translation: CASSPNRVQSDEQFF. V usage is TRBV28 and J usage is TRBJ2-1; no reliable D call. Per the germline V gene, CDR1 is MDHEN and CDR2 is SYDVKM. The CDR3 has 15 residues. V was trimmed by 6 bases and J by 8 bases, leaving 20 bases between them. The full variable domain, its missing parts supplied by reference TRBV28 and TRBJ2-1, is DVKVTQSSRYLVKRTGEKVFLECVQDMDHENMFWYRQDPGLGLRLIYFSYDVKMKEKGDIPEGYSVSREKKERFSLILESASTNQTSMYLCASSPNRVQSDEQFFGPGTRLTVL.

This chain uses TRBV4-1 with TRBJ2-1; D is undetermined. V lost 2 bases to trimming and J lost 15 bases, with 14 bases between them. The CDR3 contains 12 residues. The germline V gene encodes CDR1 MGHRA and CDR2 YSYEKL. CDR3 protein: CASSQFGRGPFF. The CDR3 bases are TGCGCCAGCAGCCAATTCGGCCGCGGCCCGTTCTTC.

V gene TRBV4-2 combines with J gene TRBJ2-7, with 12 bases matching TRBD2. Germline-derived CDR1 and CDR2 are LGHNA and YNFKEQ. This CDR3 has 16 residues. V shed 2 bases and J 5 bases; nucleotides not matched to a gene: 7. CDR3 DNA: TGTGCCAGCAGCCAAAAGCCTGGACTAGCGGGAAACGAGCAGTACTTC. Its protein is CASSQKPGLAGNEQYF.

This clone appeared once. The V call is TRBV19, the J call TRBJ2-4; 11 bases line up with TRBD2. V gave up 3 bases and J gave up 1 base; unmatched junction bases: 5. The CDR3 covers 17 residues. Germline lookup yields CDR1 LNHDA and CDR2 SQIVND (reference sequence). The CDR3 nucleotides read TGTGCCAGTAGTATCGGACTAGCGGGCCTTGCCAAAAACATTCAGTACTTC. Amino acids: CASSIGLAGLAKNIQYF.

The chain employs TRBV27 and TRBJ1-2, with TRBD1 as a possible D gene (5 bases). Germline CDR1 reads MNHEY; CDR2 reads SMNVEV (reference sequence). This CDR3 is 13 amino acids long. The V end lost 3 bases, the J end lost 4 bases, and 9 bases lay between the germline ends. CDR3: CASSFSGLYGYTF. In DNA, the CDR3 is TGTGCCAGCAGTTTCTCAGGGCTCTATGGCTACACCTTC.

The genes are TRBV18 and TRBJ2-1, with D perhaps matching TRBD2 (6 bases). The CDR3 spans 16 residues. Germline V gene lookup returns CDR1 KGHSH and CDR2 LQKENI. V was clipped by 0 bases and J by 7 bases, with 16 bases between them. The CDR3 DNA reads TGTGCCAGCTCACCACCGGCGGGAAGGGCGGAGAATGAGCAGTTCTTC. It yields the protein CASSPPAGRAENEQFF.

This clone showed up just once. This chain's CDR3 is CASSLVQGKDTEAFF. DNA of the CDR3: TGCGCCAGCAGCTTGGTTCAGGGGAAGGACACTGAAGCTTTCTTT. The chain carries TRBV5-1 and TRBJ1-1, with a weak D call TRBD1 (6 bases). This CDR3 comprises 15 residues. The ends were cut back, 0 bases at V and 3 bases at J, with 12 bases in the middle. Germline lookup yields CDR1 SGHRS and CDR2 YFSETQ.